The T cell receptor beta chain under discussion was sequenced for a study of technical replicates of blood from several donors. The table came from immunoSEQ multiplex PCR; TCRdb's copy has only in-frame clones and leaves some out. This repertoire shows about 83,000 clones, about 92% found once; its top ten account for about 0.26%. From germline, CDR1 is MDHEN and CDR2 SYDVKM. The CDR3 covers 15 residues. The germline V and J ends were trimmed by 5 bases and 4 bases, with 17 bases remaining between them. The sequence was collected from a human donor in good health. This rearrangement joins TRBV28 to TRBJ1-1; D is uncertain. The material sequenced was T cells isolated from PBMCs. The CDR3 is CASSETTGKGTEAFF. The DNA for the CDR3 is TGTGCCAGCAGTGAGACCACGGGGAAGGGCACTGAAGCTTTCTTT.